This entry features one T cell receptor beta chain sequence. The data derive from a study of control samples from healthy donors and cancer patients. Repertoires were generated with immunoSEQ multiplex PCR, while TCRdb's copy carries only in-frame clones and drops some. The data show roughly 180,000 clones, 80% to 95% seen once. From germline, CDR1 is SGHAT and CDR2 FQNNGV. This CDR3 is 18 amino acids long. V lost 3 bases and J lost 0; bases outside the gene matches: 8. This chain uses TRBV11-2 with TRBJ2-3; TRBD2 matches at 11 bases. The sequenced sample was blood. The source of this sequence is a woman between 40 and 50 years old in good health. CDR3 coding DNA: TGTGCCAGCAGCTTCACTAGCGGGGGATACTCTAGCACAGATACGCAGTATTTT. Translated, it gives CASSFTSGGYSSTDTQYF.